This TCR beta chain was sequenced in a study of naive and memory T cell subsets. Treatment noted: skin biopsy from PPD injection site in Mantoux-positive individual. TCR cDNA received a 3' ligated oligonucleotide that carried a UMI. Individuals with a positive Mantoux test gave biopsies from PPD-injected skin. V gave up 7 bases and J gave up 1 base, with 10 bases separating them. The CDR3 totals 12 residues. The germline gives CDR1 SQVTM, CDR2 ANQGSEA. The SP2 primer and nested alpha and beta constant region primers amplified ligated cDNA in four rounds. Reverse transcription of blood and skin TCR RNA was primed at alpha and beta constant regions. From the UMI-ligation and nested PCR reads, TCRdb called clonotypes with MiXCR, one entry per CDR3 protein. The profile shows tens of thousands of distinct CDR3 sequences, roughly 11% of them singletons.

The sequences come from skin, collected from a tuberculin skin test site. The clonotype originates from an adult in good health. This sequence joins TRBV29-1 and TRBJ1-1; D gene unclear. The CDR3 nucleotides are TGCAGCGGGAGTCCCCCGAACACTGAAGCTTTCTTT. Protein sequence: CSGSPPNTEAFF.